The next 25 T cell receptor beta chains were all read from a single sample in a study of cytomegalovirus exposure and HLA in healthy donors. The PCR ran on 60 Vbeta and 13 Jbeta primers. TCRdb's copy holds only in-frame clones and misses some; the assay was immunoSEQ multiplex PCR. This table holds some 150,000 clones, around 85% found once. The sequencing input was PBMCs. The receptors originated from a man aged 35-49 years in good health and CMV-seronegative.

The gene calls are TRBV19 and TRBJ2-1; TRBD2 matches 12 bases. Germline V gives CDR1 LNHDA, CDR2 SQIVND (reference sequence). This CDR3 has 14 residues. V dropped 7 bases and J dropped 9; count of bases not matched to a gene: 7. The CDR3: CASKELAGGGEQFF. The CDR3, as DNA: TGTGCCAGTAAGGAACTAGCGGGGGGCGGTGAGCAGTTCTTC.

The J gene is TRBJ2-5, the V gene TRBV7-2, with 9 positions matching TRBD2. The germline gives CDR1 SGHTA, CDR2 FQGNSA. This CDR3 region has 15 residues. Unmatched junction bases numbered 8, after V lost 4 bases and J lost 5 bases. CDR3 nucleotides: TGTGCCAGCAGCTCAAAGGGACTAGCTGAGGAGACCCAGTACTTC. Its protein product is CASSSKGLAEETQYF. Full variable domain (remainder filled in from reference TRBV7-2 and TRBJ2-5): GAGVSQSPSNKVTEKGKDVELRCDPISGHTALYWYRQSLGQGLEFLIYFQGNSAPDKSGLPSDRFSAERTGGSVSTLTIQRTQQEDSAVYLCASSSKGLAEETQYFGPGTRLLVL.

The V and J genes are TRBV28 and TRBJ1-2; TRBD1 matches 8 bases. With V trimmed by 8 bases and J by 4 bases, 3 bases remained unmatched. Germline values: CDR1 MDHEN, CDR2 SYDVKM. The CDR3 is made up of 12 amino acids. This CDR3 is CASYDRGYGYTF. CDR3 nucleotides: TGTGCCAGCTACGACAGGGGCTATGGCTACACCTTC.

This clone was picked up a small number of times. The chain links TRBV7-2 to TRBJ1-5, with a weak D call TRBD1 (6 bases). The V end lost 5 bases, the J end lost 0 bases, and 8 bases lay between the germline ends. Germline V lookup: CDR1 SGHTA, CDR2 FQGNSA. The CDR3 contains 14 residues. The CDR3 sequence is CASSPDSSNQPQHF. CDR3 nucleotide sequence: TGTGCCAGCAGCCCGGACAGTAGCAATCAGCCCCAGCATTTT.

The chain has TRBV18 and TRBJ1-5; 8 nucleotides align to TRBD1. Unmatched junction bases numbered 3, after V lost 4 bases and J lost 4 bases. CDR3 size: 14 residues. Germline loops: CDR1 KGHSH, CDR2 LQKENI. The CDR3 is CASSQGQGNQPQHF. The CDR3 nucleotides are TGTGCCAGCTCACAAGGACAGGGTAATCAGCCCCAGCATTTT.

V usage is TRBV28 and J usage is TRBJ2-7; D perhaps matches TRBD2 (7 bases). Trimming removed 7 bases at V and 2 bases at J, with 21 bases between. The CDR3 is made up of 16 amino acids. Looked up from germline, CDR1 is MDHEN and CDR2 is SYDVKM. CDR3 in DNA: TGTGCCAGCACCTTGGGGGGGGCTACAGTGGCCTACGAGCAGTACTTC. Encoded protein: CASTLGGATVAYEQYF. The variable domain in full, completed from reference TRBV28 and TRBJ2-7, reads DVKVTQSSRYLVKRTGEKVFLECVQDMDHENMFWYRQDPGLGLRLIYFSYDVKMKEKGDIPEGYSVSREKKERFSLILESASTNQTSMYLCASTLGGATVAYEQYFGPGTRLTVT.

The rearrangement links TRBV7-2 to TRBJ2-7; 14 bases agree with TRBD2. From germline, CDR1 is SGHTA and CDR2 FQGNSA. V trimming: 4 bases; J trimming: 2 bases; junction bases outside the gene matches: 7. The CDR3 extends over 17 amino acids. This CDR3 reads CASSSRLAGGLPYEQYF. In DNA, the CDR3 is TGTGCCAGCAGCTCTCGACTAGCGGGGGGGCTACCCTACGAGCAGTACTTC. Using reference TRBV7-2 and TRBJ2-7 for the parts outside the CDR3, the full variable domain is GAGVSQSPSNKVTEKGKDVELRCDPISGHTALYWYRQSLGQGLEFLIYFQGNSAPDKSGLPSDRFSAERTGGSVSTLTIQRTQQEDSAVYLCASSSRLAGGLPYEQYFGPGTRLTVT.

This chain joins TRBV5-5 and TRBJ1-2; TRBD1 might be the D (5 bases). The CDR3 extends over 13 amino acids. Trimming removed 0 bases at V and 3 bases at J, with 6 bases between. The germline V gene encodes CDR1 SGHKS and CDR2 YYEKEE (reference sequence). The CDR3 region has the DNA TGTGCCAGCAGCTTGGAAGGGGACTATGGCTACACCTTC. It encodes CASSLEGDYGYTF.

The gene calls are TRBV6-5 and TRBJ2-5, with 8 bases fitting TRBD2. The CDR3 loop spans 13 amino acids. Germline lookup yields CDR1 MNHEY and CDR2 SVGAGI. The V segment lost 11 bases and the J segment 3 bases; nucleotides outside the gene matches: 8. This CDR3 is CAVRGGREETQYF. The CDR3 coding sequence is TGTGCCGTTCGGGGGGGCCGGGAAGAGACCCAGTACTTC.

V usage is TRBV1 and J usage is TRBJ1-6; no check of the table's D call, TRBD1, against the DNA was made. TRBV1 is a documented pseudogene. The CDR3 length is 16 residues. CDR3 amino acids: CTSSQVQGVNNSPLHF. The CDR3, as DNA: TGCACCAGCAGCCAGGTTCAGGGTGTAAATAATTCACCCCTCCACTTT.

J is TRBJ2-7 and V is TRBV11-2, with D possibly matching TRBD2 (6 bases). The CDR3 spans 14 residues. V lost 5 bases and J 2 bases, leaving 13 bases between the germline ends. The germline gives CDR1 SGHAT, CDR2 FQNNGV. The CDR3 here is CASSRDSKPYEQYF. The CDR3 region has the DNA TGTGCCAGCAGCCGGGACTCCAAACCCTACGAGCAGTACTTC.

This sequence joins TRBV5-1 and TRBJ1-3, with D maybe TRBD1 (6 bases). Deletions cut 0 bases from V and 1 base from J, with 11 bases between. The V gene's germline CDR1 is SGHRS and CDR2 YFSETQ. The CDR3 contains 16 residues. The CDR3 bases are TGCGCCAGCAGCTTGGGAACAGGGACGTCTGGAAACACCATATATTTT. Amino acids: CASSLGTGTSGNTIYF.

The V and J genes are TRBV2 and TRBJ2-7; TRBD2 matches 9 bases. This CDR3 comprises 15 residues. Losses at the gene ends were 6 bases for V and 2 bases for J; bases not matched to a gene: 8. Germline V lookup: CDR1 SNHLY, CDR2 FYNNEI. The CDR3 nucleotides are TGTGCCAGCAGAGACACTAGCGGGTCAACCTACGAGCAGTACTTC. Amino acid sequence: CASRDTSGSTYEQYF. Combining the CDR3 with reference TRBV2 and TRBJ2-7 gives the whole variable domain EPEVTQTPSHQVTQMGQEVILRCVPISNHLYFYWYRQILGQKVEFLVSFYNNEISEKSEIFDDQFSVERPDGSNFTLKIRSTKLEDSAMYFCASRDTSGSTYEQYFGPGTRLTVT.

V is TRBV6-6 and J is TRBJ2-7; TRBD1 is a possible D gene (6 bases). Looked up from germline, CDR1 is MNHNY and CDR2 is SVGAGI (reference sequence). The length of the CDR3 is 14 residues. Deletions cut 6 bases from V and 2 bases from J, with 14 bases between. CDR3: CASSLTGRTYEQYF. The CDR3 coding sequence is TGTGCCAGCAGCCTCACAGGGAGAACCTACGAGCAGTACTTC.

The chain combines TRBV5-1 with TRBJ1-6, with TRBD1 identical over 9 bases. This CDR3 is 15 amino acids long. Germline-derived CDR1 and CDR2 are SGHRS and YFSETQ. Germline trimming cut 3 bases from V and 7 bases from J; bases unmatched to any gene: 5. The CDR3, as DNA: TGCGCCAGCAGCTCGGGACAGGGAACGAATTCACCCCTCCACTTT. Its translation is CASSSGQGTNSPLHF.

The chain employs TRBV5-4 and TRBJ1-5, with D possibly matching TRBD1 (6 bases). The V gene lost 4 bases and the J gene lost 6 bases, with 14 bases spanning the gap. Germline lookup yields CDR1 SGHNT and CDR2 YYREEE (reference sequence). The length of the CDR3 is 14 residues. The CDR3: CASSTGTPGQPQHF. The CDR3, as DNA: TGTGCCAGCAGCACCGGGACACCCGGTCAGCCCCAGCATTTT.

The J gene is TRBJ2-7, the V gene TRBV6-6, with D perhaps matching TRBD1 (6 bases). Germline V gives CDR1 MNHNY, CDR2 SVGAGI (reference sequence). The CDR3 is made up of 13 amino acids. Trimming removed 7 bases at V and 7 bases at J, with 17 bases between. The DNA of the CDR3 is TGTGCCAGCACCCTCCCCCAGGGGAAAGAGCAGTACTTC. As protein: CASTLPQGKEQYF.

This clone appeared a few times. The chain is built from TRBV6-6 and TRBJ1-2, with TRBD1 matching over 10 bases. CDR3 size: 16 residues. V lost 2 bases to trimming and J lost 5 bases; unmatched junction nucleotides: 8. Looked up from germline, CDR1 is MNHNY and CDR2 is SVGAGI (reference sequence). The CDR3: CASSYPSTGGAYGYTF. The CDR3 nucleotides are TGTGCCAGCAGTTACCCCTCGACAGGGGGCGCTTATGGCTACACCTTC.

This sequence joins TRBV7-6 and TRBJ2-3; 11 nucleotides agree with TRBD1. The V gene's germline CDR1 is SGHVS and CDR2 FNYEAQ. The V gene end was trimmed by 1 base and the J gene end by 5 bases; junction bases not matched to a gene: 5. The CDR3 totals 16 residues. CDR3 sequence (DNA): TGTGCCAGCAGCTTAGTCCCGGACAGGGGGCGAGATACGCAGTATTTT. Encoded protein: CASSLVPDRGRDTQYF. The variable domain in full, with the rest retrieved from reference TRBV7-6 and TRBJ2-3, is GAGVSQSPRYKVTKRGQDVALRCDPISGHVSLYWYRQALGQGPEFLTYFNYEAQQDKSGLPNDRFSAERPEGSISTLTIQRTEQRDSAMYRCASSLVPDRGRDTQYFGPGTRLTVL.

The rearrangement joins TRBV5-5 to TRBJ2-3, with D possibly being TRBD1 (5 bases). V gave up 7 bases and J gave up 5 bases, with 17 bases separating them. CDR3 size: 14 residues. Germline CDR1 SGHKS, CDR2 YYEKEE (reference sequence). As DNA, the CDR3 is TGTGCCAGCTTTGAAACTGGGGCCGTAGATACGCAGTATTTT. The encoded protein is CASFETGAVDTQYF.

The rearrangement links TRBV9 to TRBJ1-2; 7 bases agree with TRBD1. The germline V gene encodes CDR1 SGDLS and CDR2 YYNGEE. Trimming removed 4 bases from V and 10 bases from J; junction bases left unmatched: 10. This CDR3 has 13 residues. CDR3 nucleotide sequence: TGTGCCAGCAGCAGAGAGACAGGGAACGACTACACCTTC. It is translated as CASSRETGNDYTF. Combining the CDR3 with reference TRBV9 and TRBJ1-2 gives the whole variable domain DSGVTQTPKHLITATGQRVTLRCSPRSGDLSVYWYQQSLDQGLQFLIQYYNGEERAKGNILERFSAQQFPDLHSELNLSSLELGDSALYFCASSRETGNDYTFGSGTRLTVV.

Comment on this clone: The same CDR3 is also encoded by other DNA sequences in this sample. V is TRBV11-2 and J is TRBJ2-7; D is perhaps TRBD2 (5 bases). The CDR3 is 15 amino acids. Deletions cut 0 bases from V and 3 bases from J, with 12 bases between. Germline assignment: CDR1 SGHAT and CDR2 FQNNGV. The DNA for the CDR3 is TGTGCCAGCAGCTTAGATAGAGGGCGACGCTACGAGCAGTACTTC. It codes for CASSLDRGRRYEQYF.

J is TRBJ2-3 and V is TRBV5-1, with D possibly being TRBD2 (6 bases). Trimming shortened V by 4 bases and J by 0 bases, and 18 bases separated the two germline ends. This CDR3 is built from 17 residues. CDR1 and CDR2 from the germline V gene are SGHRS and YFSETQ. This chain's CDR3 is CASSPEGGGISTDTQYF. CDR3 nucleotides: TGCGCCAGCAGCCCCGAGGGTGGGGGGATCAGCACAGATACGCAGTATTTT.

The chain couples TRBV21-1 to TRBJ2-7; TRBD1, as called in the table, went unchecked against the DNA. TRBV21-1 is flagged as a pseudogene. The CDR3 consists of 15 residues. CDR3 nucleotides: TGTGCCAGCAGCCTCCCCCGGCACAGGGCCTACGAGCAGTACTTC. This codes for CASSLPRHRAYEQYF.

V usage is TRBV30 and J usage is TRBJ2-4; no clear D gene. Germline lookup yields CDR1 GTSNPN and CDR2 SVGIG (reference sequence). Deletions cut 2 bases from V and 0 bases from J, with 8 bases between. CDR3 length equals 14 residues. CDR3 residues: CAWSRALAKNIQYF. CDR3 bases: TGTGCCTGGAGTAGAGCCCTAGCCAAAAACATTCAGTACTTC.